This TCR beta chain was sequenced for a study of beta chain features in type 1 diabetes. Study-level results: There was a possibility that cDNA sequencing over-represented cells with high TCR expression. Amplification by PCR could prefer shorter templates, with the same effect in patients and controls. Shorter TCRB CDR3s, moderately but significantly so, were found in Type 1 diabetes patients in all four CD4+ subsets.

Concerning this clone itself: The antigen is not known.

Blood was drawn once from each donor into heparinised tubes. The draws averaged about 110 mL. CDR1 is SGHDT, CDR2 YYEEEE, per germline. V dropped 3 bases and J dropped 2 bases, with 2 bases sitting between them. The CDR3 runs to 11 residues. The authors reverse transcribed all of the isolated RNA, so sequencing captured expressed TCRB transcripts. Some clones are missing from TCRdb's copy, which holds only in-frame ones; the method was immunoSEQ multiplex PCR. In the table there are tens of thousands of clones, around 60% of which are singletons. The origin of this receptor is a woman aged 30 to 39 with type 1 diabetes. This chain uses TRBV5-6 with TRBJ1-2; D uncertain. The sequenced sample was stem cell memory CD4+ T cells from blood. In DNA, the CDR3 is TGTGCCAGCAGCTCAAACTATGGCTACACCTTC. This codes for CASSSNYGYTF.